A selection of T cell receptor beta chains follows, all from one sample in a study of T cell repertoires in cytomegalovirus infection. No antigen has been identified for these receptors. TCRdb re-derived calls from the reads in MiXCR, one entry per CDR3 protein. This sample has some 130,000 distinct CDR3 sequences, with around 32% found just once. The source material was CD8+ T cells from cultured PBMCs, sampled from culture after CMV antigen stimulation. The receptors shown here come from a human donor in good health (CMV status not recorded). Some clones in this sample may be carry-over from other donors' samples. Both conserved end residues are part of each CDR3. The D gene is left open where the match is weak. Clone size is not always given. Where it is, it says once, few, many or a class for expanded clones.

clone size: NA; V gene: TRBV27; J gene: TRBJ2-1; D gene: NA; CDR3 protein: CATKNVPGGDGEQFF; CDR3 DNA: TGTGCCACGAAAAACGTCCCAGGGGGGGACGGTGAGCAGTTCTTC
clone size: NA; V gene: TRBV7-4; J gene: TRBJ2-1; D gene: NA; CDR3 protein: CASSLGLLQFF; CDR3 DNA: TGTGCCAGCAGCCTGGGACTCCTGCAGTTCTTC
clone size: NA; V gene: TRBV27; J gene: TRBJ2-1; D gene: NA; CDR3 protein: CASSLRTLGFYNEQFF; CDR3 DNA: TGTGCCAGCAGTTTAAGGACATTAGGTTTCTACAATGAGCAGTTCTTC
clone size: few; V gene: TRBV29-1; J gene: TRBJ1-2; D gene: NA; CDR3 protein: CSVDSNRDSYGYTF; CDR3 DNA: TGCAGCGTTGATAGTAACAGGGATAGCTATGGCTACACCTTC
clone size: many; V gene: TRBV7-8; J gene: TRBJ2-1; D gene: NA; CDR3 protein: CASSLVSREWGEQFF; CDR3 DNA: TGTGCCAGCAGCTTAGTGTCCAGGGAGTGGGGTGAGCAGTTCTTC
clone size: NA; V gene: TRBV4-1; J gene: TRBJ1-4; D gene: NA; CDR3 protein: CASSHPPGGNEKLFF; CDR3 DNA: TGCGCCAGCAGCCACCCTCCAGGTGGTAATGAAAAACTGTTTTTT
clone size: NA; V gene: TRBV12-3/TRBV12-4; J gene: TRBJ2-7; D gene: NA; CDR3 protein: CASSPNRAQGEYF; CDR3 DNA: TGTGCCAGCAGCCCGAACAGGGCTCAAGGGGAGTACTTC
clone size: many; V gene: TRBV2; J gene: TRBJ2-7; D gene: NA; CDR3 protein: CAFRGHHYEQYF; CDR3 DNA: TGTGCCTTTAGAGGACACCATTACGAGCAGTACTTC
clone size: NA; V gene: TRBV2; J gene: TRBJ2-5; D gene: TRBD2; CDR3 protein: CASSEVGLAPPETQYF; CDR3 DNA: TGTGCCAGCAGTGAAGTGGGACTAGCGCCTCCAGAGACCCAGTACTTC
clone size: few; V gene: TRBV19; J gene: TRBJ1-5; D gene: TRBD1; CDR3 protein: CASSIGDRGLNQPQHF; CDR3 DNA: TGTGCCAGTAGTATTGGGGACAGGGGGCTCAATCAGCCCCAGCATTTT
clone size: NA; V gene: TRBV5-1; J gene: TRBJ2-7; D gene: TRBD1; CDR3 protein: CASSLTGGHEQYF; CDR3 DNA: TGCGCCAGCAGCTTGACAGGGGGCCACGAGCAGTACTTC
clone size: NA; V gene: TRBV15; J gene: TRBJ1-2; D gene: NA; CDR3 protein: CATSKEGLDYGYTF; CDR3 DNA: TGTGCCACCAGCAAAGAAGGGTTGGACTATGGCTACACCTTC
clone size: NA; V gene: TRBV7-6; J gene: TRBJ2-7; D gene: TRBD1; CDR3 protein: CASSSGQVHYEQYF; CDR3 DNA: TGTGCCAGCAGCTCCGGACAGGTCCACTACGAGCAGTACTTC
clone size: NA; V gene: TRBV4-1; J gene: TRBJ1-1; D gene: NA; CDR3 protein: CASIGLYTEAFF; CDR3 DNA: TGCGCCAGCATAGGGCTCTACACTGAAGCTTTCTTT
clone size: many; V gene: TRBV24-1; J gene: TRBJ1-1; D gene: NA; CDR3 protein: CATSDPEGQQGTYMNTEAFF; CDR3 DNA: TGTGCCACCAGTGACCCCGAAGGCCAACAGGGAACGTACATGAACACTGAAGCTTTCTTT
clone size: NA; V gene: TRBV12-3/TRBV12-4; J gene: TRBJ2-5; D gene: NA; CDR3 protein: CASSLSQRGGLGETQYF; CDR3 DNA: TGTGCCAGCAGTTTGTCCCAGCGAGGGGGGCTTGGGGAGACCCAGTACTTC
clone size: many; V gene: TRBV25-1; J gene: TRBJ1-4; D gene: TRBD1; CDR3 protein: CASSELRGTGVEEKLFF; CDR3 DNA: TGTGCCAGCAGTGAATTGCGGGGTACAGGGGTAGAGGAAAAACTGTTTTTT
clone size: NA; V gene: TRBV2; J gene: TRBJ1-2; D gene: TRBD1; CDR3 protein: CASSEDRGRSGYGYTF; CDR3 DNA: TGTGCCAGCAGTGAGGACAGGGGGCGCAGTGGCTATGGCTACACCTTC
clone size: few; V gene: TRBV19; J gene: TRBJ1-1; D gene: NA; CDR3 protein: CASSIGRNEAFF; CDR3 DNA: TGTGCCAGTAGTATAGGACGTAATGAAGCTTTCTTT
clone size: many; V gene: TRBV7-2; J gene: TRBJ2-7; D gene: NA; CDR3 protein: CASSLAPLTYEQYF; CDR3 DNA: TGTGCCAGCAGCTTAGCCCCCCTTACTTACGAGCAGTACTTC
clone size: few; V gene: TRBV19; J gene: TRBJ1-1; D gene: NA; CDR3 protein: CASSLSRASEAFF; CDR3 DNA: TGTGCCAGTAGTTTGTCCCGGGCGTCTGAAGCTTTCTTT
clone size: NA; V gene: TRBV5-5; J gene: TRBJ2-6; D gene: NA; CDR3 protein: CASSLLDFSGANVLTF; CDR3 DNA: TGTGCCAGCAGCTTGTTGGACTTCTCTGGGGCCAACGTCCTGACTTTC
clone size: NA; V gene: TRBV7-9; J gene: TRBJ1-1; D gene: NA; CDR3 protein: CASSLGETEAFF; CDR3 DNA: TGTGCCAGCAGCTTGGGGGAGACTGAAGCTTTCTTT
clone size: NA; V gene: TRBV3-1; J gene: TRBJ2-2; D gene: NA; CDR3 protein: CASSHPSGRTNTGELFF; CDR3 DNA: TGTGCCAGCAGCCACCCCTCGGGGCGGACGAACACCGGGGAGCTGTTTTTT
clone size: NA; V gene: TRBV2; J gene: TRBJ2-7; D gene: TRBD2; CDR3 protein: CTSGGYEQYF; CDR3 DNA: TGTACCAGCGGGGGGTACGAGCAGTACTTC
clone size: NA; V gene: TRBV7-9; J gene: TRBJ2-3; D gene: TRBD1; CDR3 protein: CASSSRTGGSTDTQYF; CDR3 DNA: TGTGCCAGCAGCTCGCGGACAGGAGGAAGTACAGATACGCAGTATTTT
clone size: NA; V gene: TRBV12-3/TRBV12-4; J gene: TRBJ1-3; D gene: TRBD1; CDR3 protein: CASSSSGTGSGNTIYF; CDR3 DNA: TGTGCCAGCAGTTCTTCCGGGACAGGCTCTGGAAACACCATATATTTT
clone size: once; V gene: TRBV27; J gene: TRBJ2-7; D gene: NA; CDR3 protein: CASFGTDYYEQYF; CDR3 DNA: TGTGCCAGCTTCGGGACGGATTACTACGAGCAGTACTTC
clone size: many; V gene: TRBV28; J gene: TRBJ1-5; D gene: NA; CDR3 protein: CASSWTVSNQPQHF; CDR3 DNA: TGTGCCAGCAGTTGGACAGTTAGCAATCAGCCCCAGCATTTT
clone size: few; V gene: TRBV27; J gene: TRBJ2-4; D gene: NA; CDR3 protein: CASSPSGLAKNIQYF; CDR3 DNA: TGTGCCAGCAGCCCCTCGGGCTTAGCCAAAAACATTCAGTACTTC
clone size: large; V gene: TRBV15; J gene: TRBJ2-5; D gene: NA; CDR3 protein: CATSSHAGETQYF; CDR3 DNA: TGTGCCACCAGCAGTCATGCCGGCGAGACCCAGTACTTC
clone size: once; V gene: TRBV12-3/TRBV12-4; J gene: TRBJ2-5; D gene: TRBD2; CDR3 protein: CASSQLAGGRETQYF; CDR3 DNA: TGTGCCAGCAGTCAACTAGCGGGGGGGCGGGAGACCCAGTACTTC
clone size: few; V gene: TRBV28; J gene: TRBJ1-4; D gene: TRBD1; CDR3 protein: CASSSRTGPIATNEKLFF; CDR3 DNA: TGTGCCAGCAGTAGCCGGACAGGCCCTATTGCAACTAATGAAAAACTGTTTTTT
clone size: NA; V gene: TRBV27; J gene: TRBJ2-5; D gene: TRBD1; CDR3 protein: CASSSGTGSWTQYF; CDR3 DNA: TGTGCCAGCAGTTCCGGGACAGGGAGTTGGACCCAGTACTTC
clone size: few; V gene: TRBV11-2; J gene: TRBJ2-3; D gene: NA; CDR3 protein: CASSLVTDTQYF; CDR3 DNA: TGTGCCAGCAGCTTAGTTACAGATACGCAGTATTTT
clone size: NA; V gene: TRBV7-6; J gene: TRBJ1-2; D gene: NA; CDR3 protein: CASSLAMSQTGGYTF; CDR3 DNA: TGTGCCAGCAGCTTAGCGATGTCGCAGACGGGTGGCTACACCTTC
clone size: few; V gene: TRBV18; J gene: TRBJ2-3; D gene: TRBD1; CDR3 protein: CASSPGQGVADTQYF; CDR3 DNA: TGTGCCAGCTCACCAGGCCAGGGGGTCGCAGATACGCAGTATTTT
clone size: few; V gene: TRBV5-6; J gene: TRBJ2-3; D gene: NA; CDR3 protein: CASSPLDRTSTDTQYF; CDR3 DNA: TGTGCCAGCAGCCCCCTCGACAGGACAAGCACAGATACGCAGTATTTT